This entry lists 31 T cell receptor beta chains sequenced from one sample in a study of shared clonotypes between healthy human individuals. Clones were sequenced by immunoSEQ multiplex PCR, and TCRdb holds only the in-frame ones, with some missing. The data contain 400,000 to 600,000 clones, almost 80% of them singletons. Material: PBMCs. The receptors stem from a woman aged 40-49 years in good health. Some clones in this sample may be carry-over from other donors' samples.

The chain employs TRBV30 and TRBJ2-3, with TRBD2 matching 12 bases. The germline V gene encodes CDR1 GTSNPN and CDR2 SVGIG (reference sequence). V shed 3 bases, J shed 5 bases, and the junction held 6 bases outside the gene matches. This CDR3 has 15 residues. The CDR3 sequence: CAWSELAGGLDTQYF. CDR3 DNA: TGTGCCTGGAGCGAACTAGCGGGAGGATTAGATACGCAGTATTTT.

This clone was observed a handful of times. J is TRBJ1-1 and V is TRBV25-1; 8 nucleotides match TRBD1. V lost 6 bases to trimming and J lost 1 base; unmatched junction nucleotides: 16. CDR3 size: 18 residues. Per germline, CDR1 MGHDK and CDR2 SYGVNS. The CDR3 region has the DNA TGTGCCAGCAGGCCCTCCTACACCCGGACAGGGACGAACACTGAAGCTTTCTTT. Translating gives CASRPSYTRTGTNTEAFF.

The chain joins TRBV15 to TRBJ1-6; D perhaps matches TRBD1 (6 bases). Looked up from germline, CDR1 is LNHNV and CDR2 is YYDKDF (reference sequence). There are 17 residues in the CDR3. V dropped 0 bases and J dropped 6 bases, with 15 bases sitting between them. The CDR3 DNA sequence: TGTGCCACCAGCAGAGATCGGGGCCAGGGGATTAATTCACCCCTCCACTTT. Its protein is CATSRDRGQGINSPLHF.

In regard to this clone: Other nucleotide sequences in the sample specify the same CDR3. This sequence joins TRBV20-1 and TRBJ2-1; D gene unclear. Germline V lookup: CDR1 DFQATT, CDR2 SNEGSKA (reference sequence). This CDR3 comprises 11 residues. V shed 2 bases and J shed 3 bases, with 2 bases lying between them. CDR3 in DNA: TGCAGTGCTAGATTCTACAATGAGCAGTTCTTC. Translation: CSARFYNEQFF.

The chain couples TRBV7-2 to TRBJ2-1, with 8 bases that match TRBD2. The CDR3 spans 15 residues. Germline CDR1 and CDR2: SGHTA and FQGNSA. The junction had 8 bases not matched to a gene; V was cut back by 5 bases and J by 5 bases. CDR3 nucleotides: TGTGCCAGCAGCCCTAGCGGGCTAAGGAACAATGAGCAGTTCTTC. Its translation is CASSPSGLRNNEQFF.

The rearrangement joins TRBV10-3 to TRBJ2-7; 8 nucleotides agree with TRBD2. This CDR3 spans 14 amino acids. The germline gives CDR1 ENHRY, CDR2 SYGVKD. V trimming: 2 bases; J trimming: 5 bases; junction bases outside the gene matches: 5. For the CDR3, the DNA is TGTGCCATCAGTGAGGTACTAGCGGTCGACGAGCAGTACTTC. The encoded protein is CAISEVLAVDEQYF.

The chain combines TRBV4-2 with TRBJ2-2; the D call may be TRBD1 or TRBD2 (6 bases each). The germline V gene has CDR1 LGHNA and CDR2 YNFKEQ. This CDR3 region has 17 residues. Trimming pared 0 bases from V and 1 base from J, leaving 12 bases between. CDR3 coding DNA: TGTGCCAGCAGCCAAGATCCGGGGGCCTTGAACACCGGGGAGCTGTTTTTT. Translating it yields CASSQDPGALNTGELFF.

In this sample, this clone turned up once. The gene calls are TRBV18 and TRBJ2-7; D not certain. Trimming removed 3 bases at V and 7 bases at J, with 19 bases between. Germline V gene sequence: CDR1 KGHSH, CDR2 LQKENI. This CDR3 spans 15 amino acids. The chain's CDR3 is CASSPKVRTLGEQYF. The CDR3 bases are TGTGCCAGCTCACCCAAGGTCAGGACCCTCGGGGAGCAGTACTTC.

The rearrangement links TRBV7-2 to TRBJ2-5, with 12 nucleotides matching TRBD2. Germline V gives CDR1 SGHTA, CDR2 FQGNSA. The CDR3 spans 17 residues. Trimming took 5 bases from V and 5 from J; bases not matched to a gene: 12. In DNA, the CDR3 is TGTGCCAGCAGCCCCCGAACTAGCGGGAGGACGGGTGAGACCCAGTACTTC. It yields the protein CASSPRTSGRTGETQYF.

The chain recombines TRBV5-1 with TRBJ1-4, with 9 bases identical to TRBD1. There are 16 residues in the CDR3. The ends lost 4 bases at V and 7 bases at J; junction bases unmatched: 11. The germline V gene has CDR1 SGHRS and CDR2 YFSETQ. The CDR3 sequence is CASSVPTGGLGEKLFF. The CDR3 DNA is TGCGCCAGCAGCGTGCCTACAGGGGGCCTCGGTGAAAAACTGTTTTTT.

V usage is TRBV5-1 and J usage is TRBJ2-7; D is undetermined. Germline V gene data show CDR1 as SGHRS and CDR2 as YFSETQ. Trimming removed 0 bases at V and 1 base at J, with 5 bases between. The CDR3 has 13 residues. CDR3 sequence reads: CASSLVDSYEQYF. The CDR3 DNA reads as TGCGCCAGCAGCTTGGTGGATTCCTACGAGCAGTACTTC.

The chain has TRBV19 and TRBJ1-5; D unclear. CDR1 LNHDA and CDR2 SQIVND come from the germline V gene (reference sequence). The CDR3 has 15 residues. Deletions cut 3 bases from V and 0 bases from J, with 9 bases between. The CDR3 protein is CASSIWAVSNQPQHF. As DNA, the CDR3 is TGTGCCAGTAGTATCTGGGCAGTTAGCAATCAGCCCCAGCATTTT.

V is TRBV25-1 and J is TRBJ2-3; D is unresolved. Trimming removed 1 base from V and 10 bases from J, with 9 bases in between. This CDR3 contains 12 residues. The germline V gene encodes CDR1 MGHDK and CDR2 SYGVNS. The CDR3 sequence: CASSESSAPQYF. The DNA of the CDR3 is TGTGCCAGCAGTGAATCCAGCGCCCCGCAGTATTTT. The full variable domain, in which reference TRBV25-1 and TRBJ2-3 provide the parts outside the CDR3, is EADIYQTPRYLVIGTGKKITLECSQTMGHDKMYWYQQDPGMELHLIHYSYGVNSTEKGDLSSESTVSRIRTEHFPLTLESARPSHTSQYLCASSESSAPQYFGPGTRLTVL.

The CDR3 reads CASSLGVALLRTDTQYF. The CDR3 DNA reads as TGTGCCAGCAGTTTAGGGGTAGCCCTACTCCGCACAGATACGCAGTATTTT. The gene calls are TRBV28 and TRBJ2-3; D is undetermined. This CDR3 region has 17 residues. Germline V gene sequence: CDR1 MDHEN, CDR2 SYDVKM. V was trimmed by 2 bases and J by 1 base, leaving 16 bases between them.

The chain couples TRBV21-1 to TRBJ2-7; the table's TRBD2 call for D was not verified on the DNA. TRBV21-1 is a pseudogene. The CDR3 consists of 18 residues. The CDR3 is CASSSSPGTSGRHYEQYF. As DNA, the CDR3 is TGTGCCAGCAGCAGCTCCCCCGGGACTAGCGGGAGGCACTACGAGCAGTACTTC.

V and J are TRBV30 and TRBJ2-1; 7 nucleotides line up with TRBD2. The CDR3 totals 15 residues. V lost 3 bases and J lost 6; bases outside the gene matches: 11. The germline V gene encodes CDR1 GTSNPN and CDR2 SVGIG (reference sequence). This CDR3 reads CAWRIGQTSRNEQFF. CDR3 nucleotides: TGTGCCTGGAGGATCGGCCAGACTAGCCGCAATGAGCAGTTCTTC.

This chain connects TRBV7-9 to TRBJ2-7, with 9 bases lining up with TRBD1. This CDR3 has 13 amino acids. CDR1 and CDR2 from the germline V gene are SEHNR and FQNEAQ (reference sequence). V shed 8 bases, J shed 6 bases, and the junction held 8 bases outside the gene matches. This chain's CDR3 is CASRTGVQGEQYF. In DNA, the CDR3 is TGTGCCAGCCGGACAGGGGTACAGGGCGAGCAGTACTTC.

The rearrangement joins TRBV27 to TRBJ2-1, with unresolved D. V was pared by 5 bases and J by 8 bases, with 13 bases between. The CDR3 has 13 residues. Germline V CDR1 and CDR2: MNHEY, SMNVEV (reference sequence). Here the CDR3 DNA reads TGTGCCAGCAGTCCAGCGTTTTTAGATGAGCAGTTCTTC. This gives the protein CASSPAFLDEQFF.

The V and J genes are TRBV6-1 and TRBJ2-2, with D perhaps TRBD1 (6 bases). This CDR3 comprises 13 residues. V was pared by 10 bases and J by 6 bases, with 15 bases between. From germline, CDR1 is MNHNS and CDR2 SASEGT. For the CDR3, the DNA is TGTGCCACCCTCTCCCCAGGGGCCGGGGAGCTGTTTTTT. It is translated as CATLSPGAGELFF.

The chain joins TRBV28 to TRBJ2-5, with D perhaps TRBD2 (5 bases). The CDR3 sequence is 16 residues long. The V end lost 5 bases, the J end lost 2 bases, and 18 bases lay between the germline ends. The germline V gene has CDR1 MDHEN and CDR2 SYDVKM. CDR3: CASSLPLGGRQETQYF. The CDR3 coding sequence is TGTGCCAGCAGTCTCCCACTGGGTGGGAGACAAGAGACCCAGTACTTC.

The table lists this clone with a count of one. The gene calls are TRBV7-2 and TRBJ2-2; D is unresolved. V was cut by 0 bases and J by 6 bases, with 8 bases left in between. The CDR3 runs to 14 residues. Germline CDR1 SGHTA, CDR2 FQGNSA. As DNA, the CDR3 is TGTGCCAGCAGCTTAGCCATACCTCCCGGGGAGCTGTTTTTT. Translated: CASSLAIPPGELFF. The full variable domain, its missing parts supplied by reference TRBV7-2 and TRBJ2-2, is GAGVSQSPSNKVTEKGKDVELRCDPISGHTALYWYRQSLGQGLEFLIYFQGNSAPDKSGLPSDRFSAERTGGSVSTLTIQRTQQEDSAVYLCASSLAIPPGELFFGEGSRLTVL.

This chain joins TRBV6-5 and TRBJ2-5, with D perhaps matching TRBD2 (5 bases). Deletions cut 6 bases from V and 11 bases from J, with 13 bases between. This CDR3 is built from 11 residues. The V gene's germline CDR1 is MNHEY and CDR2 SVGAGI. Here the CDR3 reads CASRTFGEQYF. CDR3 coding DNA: TGTGCCAGCAGGACCTTTGGGGAGCAGTACTTC.

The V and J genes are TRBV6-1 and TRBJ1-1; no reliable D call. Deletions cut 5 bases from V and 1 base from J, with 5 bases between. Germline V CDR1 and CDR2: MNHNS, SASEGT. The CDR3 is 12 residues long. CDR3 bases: TGTGCCAGCAGTCCTTGGAACACTGAAGCTTTCTTT. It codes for CASSPWNTEAFF.

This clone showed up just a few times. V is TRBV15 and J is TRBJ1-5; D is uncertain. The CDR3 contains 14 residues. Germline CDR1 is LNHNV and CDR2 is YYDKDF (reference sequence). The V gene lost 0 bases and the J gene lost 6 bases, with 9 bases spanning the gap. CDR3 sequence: CATSRDKGLQPQHF. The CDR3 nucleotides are TGTGCCACCAGCAGAGATAAGGGCCTTCAGCCCCAGCATTTT.

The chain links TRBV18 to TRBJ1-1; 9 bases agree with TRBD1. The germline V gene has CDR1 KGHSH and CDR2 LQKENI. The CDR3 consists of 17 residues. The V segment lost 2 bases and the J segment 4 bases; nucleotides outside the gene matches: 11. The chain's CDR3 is CASSPTTQGARGTEAFF. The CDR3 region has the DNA TGTGCCAGCTCACCAACTACACAGGGGGCGCGTGGCACTGAAGCTTTCTTT.

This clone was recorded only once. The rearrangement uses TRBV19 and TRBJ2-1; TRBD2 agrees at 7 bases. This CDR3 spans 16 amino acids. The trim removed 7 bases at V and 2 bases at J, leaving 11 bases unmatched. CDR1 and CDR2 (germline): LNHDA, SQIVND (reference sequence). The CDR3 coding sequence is TGTGCCAGTACCCCGGGGGGACTGAACCCCTACAATGAGCAGTTCTTC. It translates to CASTPGGLNPYNEQFF.

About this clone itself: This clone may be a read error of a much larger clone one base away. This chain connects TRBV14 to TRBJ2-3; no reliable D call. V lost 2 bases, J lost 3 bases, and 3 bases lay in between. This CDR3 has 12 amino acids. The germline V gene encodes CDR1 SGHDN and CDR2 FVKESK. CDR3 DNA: TGTGCCAGCAGCCAAATTACAGATACGCAGTATTTT. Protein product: CASSQITDTQYF. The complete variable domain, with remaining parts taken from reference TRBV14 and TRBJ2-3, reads EAGVTQFPSHSVIEKGQTVTLRCDPISGHDNLYWYRRVMGKEIKFLLHFVKESKQDESGMPNNRFLAERTGGTYSTLKVQPAELEDSGVYFCASSQITDTQYFGPGTRLTVL.

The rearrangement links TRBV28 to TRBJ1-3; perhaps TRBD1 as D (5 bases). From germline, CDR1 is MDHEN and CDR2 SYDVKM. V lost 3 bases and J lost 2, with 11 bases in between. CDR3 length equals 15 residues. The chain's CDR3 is CASSLEVGAGNTIYF. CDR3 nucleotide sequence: TGTGCCAGCAGTTTGGAGGTAGGGGCTGGAAACACCATATATTTT.

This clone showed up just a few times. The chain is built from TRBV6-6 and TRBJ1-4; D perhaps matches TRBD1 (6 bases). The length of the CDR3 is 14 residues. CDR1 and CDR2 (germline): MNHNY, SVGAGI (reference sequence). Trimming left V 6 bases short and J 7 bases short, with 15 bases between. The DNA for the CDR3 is TGTGCCAGCAGGGAACAGGGAGAGGCTGAAAAACTGTTTTTT. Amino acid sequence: CASREQGEAEKLFF.

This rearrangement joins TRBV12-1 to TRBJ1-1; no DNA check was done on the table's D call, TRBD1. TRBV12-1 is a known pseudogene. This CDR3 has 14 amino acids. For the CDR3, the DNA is TGTGCCAGCAGCTGGGACAGGGGAAGCACTGAAGCTTTCTTT. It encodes CASSWDRGSTEAFF.

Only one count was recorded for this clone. For the CDR3, the DNA is TGTGCTAGTGGCAACTCTGGGGCCAACGTCCTGACTTTC. This sequence encodes CASGNSGANVLTF. The chain combines TRBV12-5 with TRBJ2-6; no clear D gene. Trimming removed 6 bases from V and 0 bases from J, with 3 bases in between. This CDR3 is 13 amino acids long. Germline V gives CDR1 LGHNT, CDR2 FRNRAP.